The 10 T cell receptor beta chains given below trace back to one sample, sequenced in a study of CD8 T cells in ankylosing spondylitis. Overall study results and limits: What appeared characteristic of ankylosing spondylitis blood was a TCR beta motif of several highly homologous variants.

No antigens are known for them. TCRdb re-analysed the 5' RACE reads in MiXCR, keeping a single row per CDR3 protein. The sample yields over 600,000 distinct CDR3 sequences, over 15% seen once. Material for sequencing was blood, either unsorted or a sorted T cell fraction (not recorded which). All receptors come from a male donor with ankylosing spondylitis.

The chain employs TRBV28 and TRBJ1-2, with 9 nucleotides matching TRBD1. Germline assignment: CDR1 MDHEN and CDR2 SYDVKM. There are 15 residues in the CDR3. Trimming took 4 bases from V and 2 from J; bases not matched to a gene: 5. The CDR3 DNA sequence: TGTGCCAGCAGTTCCATTGGACAGGGGAACTATGGCTACACCTTC. This translates into CASSSIGQGNYGYTF.

This clonotype turned up a few times. The rearrangement uses TRBV20-1 and TRBJ2-1, with 8 bases lining up with TRBD2. V shed 2 bases, J shed 7 bases, and the junction held 7 bases outside the gene matches. Germline V gene sequence: CDR1 DFQATT, CDR2 SNEGSKA (reference sequence). This CDR3 comprises 14 residues. CDR3 in amino acids: CSARTGGGQNEQFF. The CDR3 region has the DNA TGCAGTGCTAGAACGGGCGGGGGGCAGAATGAGCAGTTCTTC.

This sequence joins TRBV3-1 and TRBJ1-1, with a weak D call TRBD1 (5 bases). V shed 4 bases and J shed 4 bases, with 13 bases lying between them. The CDR3 runs to 14 residues. Germline V gene data show CDR1 as LGHDT and CDR2 as YNNKEL (reference sequence). The CDR3 protein is CASSPGTSGTEAFF. The CDR3 DNA follows: TGTGCCAGCAGCCCCGGGACCAGCGGCACTGAAGCTTTCTTT.

This clonotype has more than one count but fewer than ten. This rearrangement joins TRBV12-3 or TRBV12-4 to TRBJ2-7, with no clear D. V lost 2 bases to trimming and J lost 5 bases, with 4 bases between them. The CDR3 is made up of 11 amino acids. DNA for the CDR3: TGTGCCAGCAGTTTAAGGCACGAGCAGTACTTC. It is translated as CASSLRHEQYF.

The CDR3 DNA is TGCAGTGCTAGAGACGGCGGGGCTTTGAATTCACCCCTCCACTTT. It codes for CSARDGGALNSPLHF. V gene TRBV20-1 combines with J gene TRBJ1-6; D might be TRBD1 (5 bases). Trimming removed 0 bases from V and 7 bases from J, with 13 bases in between. The CDR3 is made up of 15 amino acids. Germline loops: CDR1 DFQATT, CDR2 SNEGSKA (reference sequence).

This clonotype has a handful of counts. CDR3 in amino acids: CSAEKGSGGAKDTQYF. The CDR3, as DNA: TGCAGTGCTGAGAAAGGGTCGGGGGGGGCGAAAGATACGCAGTATTTT. The V gene is TRBV20-1, the J gene TRBJ2-3; TRBD2 agrees at 8 bases. Per the germline V gene, CDR1 is DFQATT and CDR2 is SNEGSKA (reference sequence). After removal of 5 bases from V and 5 bases from J, the junction contained 15 bases not matched to a gene. The CDR3 has 16 amino acids.

The rearrangement joins TRBV9 to TRBJ1-6; D gene ambiguous. CDR1 and CDR2 (germline): SGDLS, YYNGEE. The V end was cut by 0 bases, the J end by 8 bases, with 12 bases between. This CDR3 region has 15 residues. The CDR3 region is CASSVATGMDSPLHF. The CDR3 bases are TGTGCCAGCAGCGTAGCTACGGGAATGGATTCACCCCTCCACTTT.

The table lists this clonotype with a few counts. This chain's CDR3 is CASSLGPGANTQYF. CDR3 in DNA: TGTGCCAGCAGCTTAGGACCTGGGGCGAATACGCAGTATTTT. This sequence joins TRBV7-9 and TRBJ2-3, with a weak D call TRBD1 (5 bases). The germline gives CDR1 SEHNR, CDR2 FQNEAQ (reference sequence). Trimming removed 1 base from V and 7 bases from J, with 12 bases in between. CDR3 length: 14 residues.

The genes are TRBV4-3 and TRBJ1-3; D gene uncertain. Deletions cut 0 bases from V and 4 bases from J, with 10 bases between. The germline V gene encodes CDR1 LGHNA and CDR2 YSLEER. The CDR3 is made up of 15 amino acids. CDR3 loop: CASSQDAGSGNTIYF. For the CDR3, the DNA is TGCGCCAGCAGCCAAGATGCCGGGTCAGGAAACACCATATATTTT.

This chain connects TRBV4-1 to TRBJ2-7; a weak D match, TRBD2 (6 bases). The CDR3 consists of 15 residues. Trimming stripped 0 bases from V and 2 bases from J, with 11 bases between. Germline V gives CDR1 MGHRA, CDR2 YSYEKL. In nucleotides, the CDR3 is TGCGCCAGCAGCCAAGAAACTAGCTGGGCCTACGAGCAGTACTTC. Its translation: CASSQETSWAYEQYF.